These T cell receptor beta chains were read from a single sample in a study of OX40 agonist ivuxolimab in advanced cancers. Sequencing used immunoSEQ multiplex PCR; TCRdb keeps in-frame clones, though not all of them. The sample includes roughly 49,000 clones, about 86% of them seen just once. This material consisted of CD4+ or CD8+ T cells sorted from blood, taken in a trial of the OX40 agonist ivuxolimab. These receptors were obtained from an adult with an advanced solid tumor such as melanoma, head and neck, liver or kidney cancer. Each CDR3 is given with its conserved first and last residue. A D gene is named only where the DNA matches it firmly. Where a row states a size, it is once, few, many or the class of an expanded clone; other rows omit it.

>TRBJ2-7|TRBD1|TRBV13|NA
TGTGCCAGCAGCCCGGGGCCAGACAGGGAATACGAGCAGTACTTC
CASSPGPDREYEQYF
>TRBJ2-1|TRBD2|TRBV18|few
TGTGCCAGCTCACCCACCGGACTAGCGGGCGACTCCTACAATGAGCAGTTCTTC
CASSPTGLAGDSYNEQFF
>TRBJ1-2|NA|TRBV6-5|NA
TGTGCCAGCAGTTACTCCCGGGAGACAGGTGGCTACACCTTC
CASSYSRETGGYTF
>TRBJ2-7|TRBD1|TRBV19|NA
TGTGCCAGTAGTATGGGGACAGGGGGTGGGTACGAGCAGTACTTC
CASSMGTGGGYEQYF
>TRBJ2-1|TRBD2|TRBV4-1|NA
TGCGCCAGCAGTCCTATAGCGGGAGGGTCGGGTGAGCAGTTCTTC
CASSPIAGGSGEQFF
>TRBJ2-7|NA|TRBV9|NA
TGTGCCAGCAGCCCGACATTGGGTGGCCACGAGCAGTACTTC
CASSPTLGGHEQYF
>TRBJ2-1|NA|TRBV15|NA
TGTGCCACCAGCAGAGACTGGCACAATGAGCAGTTCTTC
CATSRDWHNEQFF
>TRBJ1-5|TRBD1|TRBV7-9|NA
TGTGCCAGCAGCTTAGACCCCGGACAGGGCTGGGATCAGCCCCAGCATTTT
CASSLDPGQGWDQPQHF
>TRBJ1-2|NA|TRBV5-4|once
TGTGCCAGCAGCTTAACGGCAGGGAACTATGGCTACACCTTC
CASSLTAGNYGYTF
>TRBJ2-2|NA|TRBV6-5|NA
TGTGCCAGCAGTTACTCCAATGGCAAGGAGCTGTTTTTT
CASSYSNGKELFF
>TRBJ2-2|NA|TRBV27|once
TGTGCCAGCAGTTCCCGCCCCAGGAACTCCGGGGAGCTGTTTTTT
CASSSRPRNSGELFF
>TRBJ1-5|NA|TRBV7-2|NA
TGTGCCAGCAGCTTAGTTGGTTATCAGCCCCAGCATTTT
CASSLVGYQPQHF
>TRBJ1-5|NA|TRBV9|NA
TGTGCCAGCAGCGCCTACGACAGGAATCAGCCCCAGCATTTT
CASSAYDRNQPQHF
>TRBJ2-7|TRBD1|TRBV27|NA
TGTGCCAGCAGTCGACAGGGGGCCGCCTACGAGCAGTACTTC
CASSRQGAAYEQYF
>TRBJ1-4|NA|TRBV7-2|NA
TGTGCCAGCAGCCCCAAGGGGGGGCTTGGTGAAAAACTGTTTTTT
CASSPKGGLGEKLFF
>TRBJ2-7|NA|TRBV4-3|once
TGCGCCAGCAGCCAAGATACGGGAACCTACGAGCAGTACTTC
CASSQDTGTYEQYF
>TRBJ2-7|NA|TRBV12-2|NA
TGTGCAAGTCGCTTAGCTCAGCTAGCGGGAGCTCTCATCTTCACCTACGAGCAGTACTTC
CASRLAQLAGALIFTYEQYF
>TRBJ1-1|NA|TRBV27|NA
TGTGCCAGCAGTTTATCCCGGGTACGGTGGTGGAACACTGAAGCTTTCTTT
CASSLSRVRWWNTEAFF
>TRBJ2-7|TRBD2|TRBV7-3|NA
TGTGCCAGCAGCGCCAGCGGGGGGGCCTACGAGCAGTACTTC
CASSASGGAYEQYF
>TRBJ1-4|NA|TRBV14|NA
TGTGCCAGCAGCTTAGGCCCCAATGAAAAACTGTTTTTT
CASSLGPNEKLFF
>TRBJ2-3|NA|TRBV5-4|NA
TGTGCCAGCAGCTTGGCCGGGACTGAAGATACGCAGTATTTT
CASSLAGTEDTQYF
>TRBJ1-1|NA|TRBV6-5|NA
TGTGCCAGCAGTTGGGACGGACTGAACACTGAAGCTTTCTTT
CASSWDGLNTEAFF
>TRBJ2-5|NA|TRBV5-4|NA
TGTGCCAGCGCACGGCGTCAAGAGACCCAGTACTTC
CASARRQETQYF
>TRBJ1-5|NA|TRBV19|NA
TGTGCCACCTCCACAGGATTTAGCAATCAGCCCCAGCATTTT
CATSTGFSNQPQHF
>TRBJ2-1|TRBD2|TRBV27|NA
TGTGCCAGCAGTTTCCTTCTAGCGGGAGGCTACAATGAGCAGTTCTTC
CASSFLLAGGYNEQFF
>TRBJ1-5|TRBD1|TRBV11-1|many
TGTGCCAGCAGTCGTTGGCAGGGGGTGCTAGGCAATCAGCCCCAGCATTTT
CASSRWQGVLGNQPQHF
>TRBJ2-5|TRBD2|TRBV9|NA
TGTGCCAGCAGCGTTAGCGGGAGGGCCCAAGAGACCCAGTACTTC
CASSVSGRAQETQYF
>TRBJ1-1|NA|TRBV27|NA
TGTGCCAGCAGTTTATCTAAGAGAGGACAGCTTTTTTTGAACACTGAAGCTTTCTTT
CASSLSKRGQLFLNTEAFF
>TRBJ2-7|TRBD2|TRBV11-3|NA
TGTGCCAGCAGCTTAGGCCGGACTAGCGGGAGTTACGAGCAGTACTTC
CASSLGRTSGSYEQYF
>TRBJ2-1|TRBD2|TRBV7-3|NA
TGTGCCAGCAGCTTGATAGCGGGGCCCGTCTACAATGAGCAGTTCTTC
CASSLIAGPVYNEQFF
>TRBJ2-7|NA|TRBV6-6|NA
TGTGCGGCGGTCCGGGGATACGAGCAGTACTTC
CAAVRGYEQYF
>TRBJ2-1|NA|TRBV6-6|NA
TGTGCCAGCAGCAAGGGGAGGCAGTCCTACAATGAGCAGTTCTTC
CASSKGRQSYNEQFF
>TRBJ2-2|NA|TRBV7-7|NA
TGTGCTAGCAGCCGGGACCTTGGGTCCGGGGAGCTGTTTTTT
CASSRDLGSGELFF
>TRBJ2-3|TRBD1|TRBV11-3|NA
TGTGCCAGCAGCTTGAGGGGGCCCCCGGGAGATACGCAGTATTTT
CASSLRGPPGDTQYF
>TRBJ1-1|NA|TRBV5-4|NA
TGTGCCAGCAGCTTCCAGGGAGGGAACACTGAAGCTTTCTTT
CASSFQGGNTEAFF
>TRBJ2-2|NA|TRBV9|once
TGTGCCAGCAGCATAAGACCGAACACCGGGGAGCTGTTTTTT
CASSIRPNTGELFF
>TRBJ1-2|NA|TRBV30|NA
TGTGCCTGGAGCCCCCCTGATCCCTATGGCTACACCTTC
CAWSPPDPYGYTF
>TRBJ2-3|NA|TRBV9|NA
TGTGCCAGCAGCGTAGCCCAACTCACAGATACGCAGTATTTT
CASSVAQLTDTQYF
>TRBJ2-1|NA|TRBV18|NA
TGTGCCAGCTCACCATCGGGTGGGAGACCCTACAATGAGCAGTTCTTC
CASSPSGGRPYNEQFF
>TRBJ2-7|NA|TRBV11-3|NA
TGTGCCAGCAGCTACCCAGGGATGGACGAGCAGTACTTC
CASSYPGMDEQYF
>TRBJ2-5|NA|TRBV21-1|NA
TGTGCCAGCAACACGGGTGGGACTAGCGGGGAGGCTTTTGAGACCCAGTACTTC
CASNTGGTSGEAFETQYF
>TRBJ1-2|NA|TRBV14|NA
TGTGCCAGCAGCCAAGTCGGTCTCTTTTCCTATGGCTACACCTTC
CASSQVGLFSYGYTF
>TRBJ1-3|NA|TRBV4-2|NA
TGTGCCAGCAGCCAATCCTGGGGGGACACCATATATTTT
CASSQSWGDTIYF
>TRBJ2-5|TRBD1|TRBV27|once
TGTGCCAGCAGCCCCGGGACAGGGGGCTTGTACCAAGAGACCCAGTACTTC
CASSPGTGGLYQETQYF
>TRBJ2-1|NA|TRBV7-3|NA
TGTGCCAGCAGACCCGAGGAGGGACGCCGGGATGAGCAGTTCTTC
CASRPEEGRRDEQFF
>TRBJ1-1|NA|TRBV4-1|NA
TGCGCCAGCAGCCTCACGCCCCAAGGAGGCACTGAAGCTTTCTTT
CASSLTPQGGTEAFF
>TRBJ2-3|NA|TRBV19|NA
TGTGCCAGTAGTATAGACACTTTGGGCACAGATACGCAGTATTTT
CASSIDTLGTDTQYF
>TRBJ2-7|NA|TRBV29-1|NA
TGCAGCGTGGTGGACAGTTACTTCGAGCAGTACTTC
CSVVDSYFEQYF
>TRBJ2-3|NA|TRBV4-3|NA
TGCGCCAGCAGCCAAGATACAGGACTTCGCACAGATACGCAGTATTTT
CASSQDTGLRTDTQYF
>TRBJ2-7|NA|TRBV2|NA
TGTGCCAGCAGTGGCCCGGGGGGACAGGCCGTAACCTACGAGCAGTACTTC
CASSGPGGQAVTYEQYF